This TCR beta chain was sequenced during a study of Ad26.COV2.S vaccination and SARS-CoV-2 variants. Here immunoSEQ multiplex PCR was the method, and the copy in TCRdb shows in-frame clones only, minus some. The top ten hold about 12% of the sample, which has a few hundred thousand clones, 75% to 95% seen once. The treatment here: around 19 received Ad26.COV2.S at low or high dose, single or two shots; 5 received placebo; per-sample allocation not given. Day 63 after the first injection of vaccine or placebo was the sampling time. This TCR was recovered from a person aged 18 to 59 who received the Ad26.COV2.S COVID-19 vaccine or a placebo. This sample comprised peripheral blood, obtained in a trial of Ad26.COV2.S vaccine versus placebo.

CDR3 sequence reads: CASSSGTHTDTQYF. In DNA form, the CDR3 reads TGTGCCAGCAGTTCGGGGACCCACACAGATACGCAGTATTTT. This sequence joins TRBV5-4 and TRBJ2-3, with D possibly being TRBD1 or TRBD2 (5 bases each). This CDR3 comprises 14 residues. V lost 5 bases to trimming and J lost 2 bases, with 12 bases between them. Germline-derived CDR1 and CDR2 are SGHNT and YYREEE (reference sequence).